Only one count was recorded for the clone carrying this T cell receptor beta chain. Its antigen remains unidentified. The method was immunoSEQ multiplex PCR; TCRdb's version includes in-frame clones alone and lacks a portion of them. The sample yields a few million clones, approximately 95% seen once. This entry is derived from a study of shared clonotypes between healthy human individuals. Findings and limits, study-wide: The authors sampled blood alone, and tissue repertoires likely differ.

The CDR3 loop spans 15 amino acids. CDR1 is LNHDA, CDR2 SQIVND, per germline (reference sequence). Trimming took off 4 bases at V and 5 bases at J, with 14 bases between the two ends. This receptor was taken from a man younger than 35 in good health. Some clones in this sample may be carry-over from other donors' samples. The chain couples TRBV19 to TRBJ1-4; D gene ambiguous. Specimen: naive CD4+ T cells from PBMCs. Documented subset: CD45RA+ positively selected. For the CDR3, the DNA is TGTGCCAGTAGTAGTATTCGGGCAAGGAATGAAAAACTGTTTTTT. It specifies CASSSIRARNEKLFF.